The 30 T cell receptor beta chains presented below share a single source sample, sequenced in a study of cytomegalovirus exposure and HLA in healthy donors. Researchers ran the PCR with 60 Vbeta and 13 Jbeta primers. Profiling relied on immunoSEQ multiplex PCR, and the TCRdb table lists in-frame clones only, not all of them. The sample shows more than 110,000 clones, about 86% of them seen only once. Sequenced material: PBMCs. The receptors here all came from a man aged 35 to 55 in good health and CMV-seropositive.

The table lists this clone with a count of one. The V gene is TRBV9, the J gene TRBJ2-5; 7 positions agree with TRBD2. The end of the DNA fits TRBJ2-7 better, so the J call may be wrong. This CDR3 spans 15 amino acids. Germline CDR1 and CDR2: SGDLS and YYNGEE. CDR3 region: CASSVDLGGSYEQYF. CDR3 DNA sequence: TGTGCCAGCAGCGTAGATCTGGGGGGGTCCTACGAGCAGTACTTC.

The gene calls are TRBV7-7 and TRBJ1-2; no firm D call. The germline V gene encodes CDR1 SSHAT and CDR2 FNYEAQ (reference sequence). With 5 bases removed from V and 4 bases from J, the gap between germline ends came to 8 bases. The CDR3 runs to 12 residues. The CDR3 region has the DNA TGTGCCAGCAGCAACGGGATCTATGGCTACACCTTC. Its protein product is CASSNGIYGYTF.

The chain carries TRBV6-6 and TRBJ2-1, with 11 bases lining up with TRBD2. The CDR3 sequence is 15 residues long. The V and J ends lost 8 bases and 8 bases, in that order; junction bases with no gene match: 11. The germline V gene has CDR1 MNHNY and CDR2 SVGAGI (reference sequence). DNA of the CDR3: TGTGCCAGCGCTAAGAAGGGACTAGCGGACCATGAGCAGTTCTTC. Translation gives CASAKKGLADHEQFF.

V gene TRBV6-6 combines with J gene TRBJ2-6; 7 nucleotides match TRBD2. CDR1 and CDR2 from the germline V gene are MNHNY and SVGAGI (reference sequence). The CDR3 is 15 residues long. J lost 0 bases, V lost 7 bases, and 3 bases had no gene match. The CDR3, as DNA: TGTGCCAGCATTTGGGGGGGCTCTGGGGCCAACGTCCTGACTTTC. This translates into CASIWGGSGANVLTF.

The chain carries TRBV10-3 and TRBJ2-7; 9 nucleotides match TRBD1. The CDR3 spans 14 residues. Germline assignment: CDR1 ENHRY and CDR2 SYGVKD. V shed 7 bases, J shed 5 bases, and the junction held 9 bases outside the gene matches. For the CDR3, the DNA is TGTGCCATCAAGACAGAACAGGGGGCCGACGAGCAGTACTTC. Translating gives CAIKTEQGADEQYF.

The chain employs TRBV6-6 and TRBJ2-5, with 8 bases lining up with TRBD1. The CDR3 is 14 residues long. In germline, CDR1 is MNHNY, CDR2 SVGAGI (reference sequence). The J segment lost 5 bases and the V segment lost 5 bases, leaving 7 bases of the junction unmatched. CDR3 nucleotide sequence: TGTGCCAGCAGTCAAGACAGGGGTTGGGAGACCCAGTACTTC. Its protein is CASSQDRGWETQYF.

Of note for this clone: Germline is not matched at one junction end, which may reflect a read error. The V and J genes are TRBV7-9 and TRBJ2-1; TRBD1 agrees at 8 bases. Germline V gene sequence: CDR1 SEHNR, CDR2 FQNEAQ (reference sequence). CDR3 size: 11 residues. CDR3 nucleotides: TGTTCCAGCAGCCCACAGACAGGGGCGTTCTTC. It is translated as CSSSPQTGAFF.

Written as DNA, the CDR3 is TGCGCCAGCAGCCGACAGGGGTTAGACGGGAATGAGCAGTTCTTC. Translation gives CASSRQGLDGNEQFF. The chain uses TRBV5-1 and TRBJ2-1; TRBD1 agrees at 8 bases. Trimming took 4 bases from V and 7 from J; bases not matched to a gene: 10. The CDR3 sequence is 15 residues long. Germline CDR1 and CDR2: SGHRS and YFSETQ.

The rearrangement links TRBV6-1 to TRBJ1-2; tentative D call: TRBD1 (6 bases). Germline V gene lookup returns CDR1 MNHNS and CDR2 SASEGT. The V and J ends lost 3 bases and 2 bases respectively, with 13 bases between them. The CDR3 length is 15 residues. The CDR3 region is CASSDRDTQNYGYTF. DNA for the CDR3: TGTGCCAGCAGTGACCGGGACACCCAGAACTATGGCTACACCTTC.

This clone was picked up a small number of times. The chain is built from TRBV4-1 and TRBJ1-2, with D perhaps matching TRBD1 (6 bases). The CDR3 loop spans 15 amino acids. V lost 4 bases and J lost 8, with 20 bases in between. CDR1 is MGHRA and CDR2 is YSYEKL in the germline V gene. The CDR3 protein is CASSRSAGAMEGYTF. The CDR3 DNA reads TGCGCCAGCAGCCGGTCGGCAGGGGCGATGGAAGGCTACACCTTC.

This clone was picked up one time. The genes are TRBV5-6 and TRBJ2-1; D possibly corresponds to TRBD2 (6 bases). V was pared by 1 base and J by 5 bases, with 10 bases between. CDR1 and CDR2 from the germline V gene are SGHDT and YYEEEE. The CDR3 totals 14 residues. The CDR3 region is CASSLSSGNNEQFF. The CDR3 region has the DNA TGTGCCAGCAGCTTGAGTAGCGGCAACAATGAGCAGTTCTTC.

This clone was detected once. The chain joins TRBV2 to TRBJ2-7; 8 bases line up with TRBD2. Trimming cost V 6 bases and J 1 base; bases outside gene matches: 5. This CDR3 is 14 amino acids long. Germline-derived CDR1 and CDR2 are SNHLY and FYNNEI. The CDR3 reads CASRQRELSYEQYF. In DNA, the CDR3 is TGTGCCAGCAGACAGCGGGAGTTATCCTACGAGCAGTACTTC.

Comments on this clone: Different DNA sequences within this sample yield the same CDR3. The chain carries TRBV19 and TRBJ2-1; 12 nucleotides align to TRBD2. CDR1 and CDR2 (germline): LNHDA, SQIVND (reference sequence). The CDR3 length is 16 residues. V gave up 3 bases and J gave up 4 bases; unmatched junction bases: 4. CDR3 coding DNA: TGTGCCAGTAGTATGGCTAGCGGGGGGGCATACAATGAGCAGTTCTTC. Encoded protein: CASSMASGGAYNEQFF.

The chain uses TRBV28 and TRBJ1-1, with 7 bases identical to TRBD1. CDR1 and CDR2 from the germline V gene are MDHEN and SYDVKM. V shed 4 bases and J 1 base; nucleotides not matched to a gene: 6. This CDR3 spans 15 amino acids. CDR3 bases: TGTGCCAGCAGTTCCCCCGGACAGGCGAACACTGAAGCTTTCTTT. Residues: CASSSPGQANTEAFF.

The rearrangement uses TRBV4-3 and TRBJ2-3; 14 bases are a match to TRBD2. J lost 4 bases, V lost 5 bases, and 2 bases had no gene match. Germline-derived CDR1 and CDR2 are LGHNA and YSLEER. The CDR3 is 15 residues long. The CDR3 sequence: CASSWTSGRSDTQYF. The DNA for the CDR3 is TGCGCCAGCAGCTGGACTAGCGGGAGGTCAGATACGCAGTATTTT.

The CDR3 loop is CASSRGRGFRTEAFF. In DNA, the CDR3 is TGCGCCAGCAGCCGGGGAAGGGGGTTCCGAACTGAAGCTTTCTTT. This sequence joins TRBV4-1 and TRBJ1-1; D perhaps matches TRBD1 (6 bases). Looked up from germline, CDR1 is MGHRA and CDR2 is YSYEKL. This CDR3 has 15 residues. V was pared by 4 bases and J by 5 bases, with 17 bases between.

The J gene is TRBJ2-1, the V gene TRBV6-6; weak D call: TRBD1 (5 bases). CDR1 is MNHNY and CDR2 is SVGAGI in the germline V gene (reference sequence). The V end was cut by 6 bases, the J end by 8 bases, with 14 bases between. The CDR3 extends over 13 amino acids. Here the CDR3 DNA reads TGTGCCAGCAGCCCCAGGGTGGGCGATGAGCAGTTCTTC. Translated, it gives CASSPRVGDEQFF.

V is TRBV5-1 and J is TRBJ2-5; 11 bases are a match to TRBD2. Germline CDR1 SGHRS, CDR2 YFSETQ. CDR3 length equals 15 residues. After removal of 0 bases from V and 6 bases from J, the junction contained 4 bases not matched to a gene. The CDR3 region is CASSLDSGRGKTQYF. CDR3 coding DNA: TGCGCCAGCAGCTTGGATAGCGGGAGGGGTAAGACCCAGTACTTC.

V gene TRBV6-5 combines with J gene TRBJ2-7, with D perhaps TRBD1 (6 bases). Germline V CDR1 and CDR2: MNHEY, SVGAGI. Trimming pared 6 bases from V and 6 bases from J, leaving 15 bases between. The CDR3 extends over 13 amino acids. The CDR3 region has the DNA TGTGCCAGCAGGCCAACGACAGGATTCGAGCAGTACTTC. Amino acids: CASRPTTGFEQYF.

This chain uses TRBV5-1 with TRBJ2-7; D unresolved. The CDR3 totals 14 residues. The V gene's germline CDR1 is SGHRS and CDR2 YFSETQ. V lost 4 bases to trimming and J lost 1 base, with 12 bases between them. Here the CDR3 reads CASSPGQESYEQYF. The CDR3 DNA follows: TGCGCCAGCAGCCCTGGGCAGGAATCCTACGAGCAGTACTTC.

V is TRBV19 and J is TRBJ2-1; 9 bases align to TRBD1. The CDR3 is 16 amino acids. Germline lookup yields CDR1 LNHDA and CDR2 SQIVND (reference sequence). The V gene end was trimmed by 8 bases and the J gene end by 7 bases; junction bases not matched to a gene: 15. The CDR3: CASASPGTGLENEQFF. The CDR3 DNA reads as TGTGCCAGTGCCTCGCCCGGGACAGGGCTAGAGAATGAGCAGTTCTTC. Supplemented by reference TRBV19 and TRBJ2-1, the full variable domain reads DGGITQSPKYLFRKEGQNVTLSCEQNLNHDAMYWYRQDPGQGLRLIYYSQIVNDFQKGDIAEGYSVSREKKESFPLTVTSAQKNPTAFYLCASASPGTGLENEQFFGPGTRLTVL.

The chain has TRBV7-3 and TRBJ2-1; D might be TRBD1 (5 bases). This CDR3 region has 15 residues. Between the trimmed V and J ends, which lost 5 bases and 6 bases, there was a span of 17 bases. Germline V gene sequence: CDR1 SGHTA, CDR2 FQGTGA. CDR3 nucleotide sequence: TGTGCCAGCAGCATGGACATAACCCACCCCAATGAGCAGTTCTTC. This sequence encodes CASSMDITHPNEQFF. Filled out from reference TRBV7-3 and TRBJ2-1, the complete variable domain reads GAGVSQTPSNKVTEKGKYVELRCDPISGHTALYWYRQSLGQGPEFLIYFQGTGAADDSGLPNDRFFAVRPEGSVSTLKIQRTERGDSAVYLCASSMDITHPNEQFFGPGTRLTVL.

This rearrangement joins TRBV7-9 to TRBJ1-1, with TRBD1 identical over 7 bases. CDR3 length equals 13 residues. J lost 4 bases, V lost 4 bases, and 3 bases had no gene match. From germline, CDR1 is SEHNR and CDR2 FQNEAQ (reference sequence). The CDR3 reads CASSYRTGTEAFF. The CDR3 DNA sequence: TGTGCCAGCAGCTACCGGACAGGCACTGAAGCTTTCTTT.

This chain connects TRBV4-1 to TRBJ2-2, with TRBD2 matching 12 bases. This CDR3 spans 18 amino acids. The J segment lost 0 bases and the V segment lost 3 bases, leaving 5 bases of the junction unmatched. Germline lookup yields CDR1 MGHRA and CDR2 YSYEKL. CDR3 protein: CASSHPSSGGANTGELFF. The CDR3 region has the DNA TGCGCCAGCAGCCACCCATCTAGCGGGGGGGCGAACACCGGGGAGCTGTTTTTT.

The rearrangement joins TRBV5-6 to TRBJ1-3, with D unclear. The CDR3 sequence is 13 residues long. Trimming cost V 2 bases and J 1 base, with 4 bases left between them. CDR1 is SGHDT and CDR2 is YYEEEE in the germline V gene. The CDR3 nucleotides are TGTGCCAGCAGCTTTCCATCTGGAAACACCATATATTTT. It encodes CASSFPSGNTIYF.

CDR3 in DNA: TGTGCCAGCAGCTTAGAACAGGGCAATTCACCCCTCCACTTT. This sequence encodes CASSLEQGNSPLHF. The gene calls are TRBV7-9 and TRBJ1-6; D might be TRBD1 (6 bases). The CDR3 is 14 residues long. Trimming left V 1 base short and J 7 bases short, with 8 bases between. The germline gives CDR1 SEHNR, CDR2 FQNEAQ (reference sequence).

The genes are TRBV29-1 and TRBJ1-2; no clear D. Trimming removed 4 bases at V and 2 bases at J, with 11 bases between. This CDR3 has 13 amino acids. The germline V gene encodes CDR1 SQVTM and CDR2 ANQGSEA. The CDR3 spells CSVGPTRNYGYTF. The DNA for the CDR3 is TGCAGCGTTGGACCGACCAGGAACTATGGCTACACCTTC.

The rearrangement links TRBV2 to TRBJ1-2, with 7 bases identical to TRBD1. The CDR3 covers 16 residues. Germline-derived CDR1 and CDR2 are SNHLY and FYNNEI. After removal of 6 bases from V and 7 bases from J, the junction contained 17 bases not matched to a gene. This chain's CDR3 is CASSQDNYRGIFGYTF. The CDR3, as DNA: TGTGCCAGCAGCCAGGATAATTACAGGGGAATCTTTGGCTACACCTTC.

The chain links TRBV4-3 to TRBJ1-1; 8 bases are shared with TRBD1. This CDR3 spans 17 amino acids. Germline-derived CDR1 and CDR2 are LGHNA and YSLEER. Trimming removed 1 base from V and 3 bases from J; junction bases left unmatched: 10. The CDR3 loop is CASSQGAGGYEDTEAFF. For the CDR3, the DNA is TGCGCCAGCAGCCAAGGAGCAGGGGGCTATGAGGACACTGAAGCTTTCTTT.

The V gene is TRBV5-4, the J gene TRBJ2-5, with TRBD2 matching over 8 bases. The CDR3 length is 16 residues. After removal of 0 bases from V and 4 bases from J, the junction contained 8 bases not matched to a gene. The V gene's germline CDR1 is SGHNT and CDR2 YYREEE (reference sequence). The CDR3 spells CASSLGSGLVGETQYF. The CDR3 bases are TGTGCCAGCAGCTTGGGTTCGGGACTAGTTGGAGAGACCCAGTACTTC.